The sequence of this T cell receptor beta chain was determined in a study of technical replicates of blood from a handful of donors. Clones were sequenced by immunoSEQ multiplex PCR, and TCRdb holds only the in-frame ones, with some missing. Among roughly 11,000 clones listed, 90% to 95% were seen once. V lost 1 base, J lost 6 bases, and 7 bases lay in between. The germline CDR1 and CDR2 sequences are SGHVS and FNYEAQ. The CDR3 covers 13 residues. The TCR originated in a human donor in good health. Source material: PBMCs. The gene calls are TRBV7-6 and TRBJ2-4; weak D call: TRBD1 (6 bases). CDR3: CASSLEDRNIQYF. The CDR3 nucleotides are TGTGCCAGCAGCTTAGAGGACAGAAACATTCAGTACTTC.